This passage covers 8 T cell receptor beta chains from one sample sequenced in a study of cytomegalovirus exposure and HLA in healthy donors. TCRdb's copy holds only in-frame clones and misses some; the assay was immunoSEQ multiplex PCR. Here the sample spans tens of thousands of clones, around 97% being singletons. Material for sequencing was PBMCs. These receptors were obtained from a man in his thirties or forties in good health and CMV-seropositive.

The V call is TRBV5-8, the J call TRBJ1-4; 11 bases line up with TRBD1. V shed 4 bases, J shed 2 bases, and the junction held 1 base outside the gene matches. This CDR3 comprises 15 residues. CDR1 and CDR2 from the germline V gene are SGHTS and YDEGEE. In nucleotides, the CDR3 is TGTGCCAGCAGCCGGACAGGGGGCACTAATGAAAAACTGTTTTTT. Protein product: CASSRTGGTNEKLFF.

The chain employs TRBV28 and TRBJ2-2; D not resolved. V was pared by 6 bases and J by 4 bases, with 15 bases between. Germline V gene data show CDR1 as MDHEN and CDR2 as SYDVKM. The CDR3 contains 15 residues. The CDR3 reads CASSRPRLRTGELFF. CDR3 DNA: TGTGCCAGCAGCCGCCCACGGTTGCGCACCGGGGAGCTGTTTTTT. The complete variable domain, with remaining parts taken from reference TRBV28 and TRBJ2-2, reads DVKVTQSSRYLVKRTGEKVFLECVQDMDHENMFWYRQDPGLGLRLIYFSYDVKMKEKGDIPEGYSVSREKKERFSLILESASTNQTSMYLCASSRPRLRTGELFFGEGSRLTVL.

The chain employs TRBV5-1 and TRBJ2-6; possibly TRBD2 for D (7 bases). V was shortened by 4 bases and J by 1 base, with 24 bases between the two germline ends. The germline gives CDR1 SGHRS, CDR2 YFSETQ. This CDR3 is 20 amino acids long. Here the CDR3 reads CASSRGVWGHGPSGANVLTF. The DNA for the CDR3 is TGCGCCAGCAGCCGGGGGGTGTGGGGACATGGTCCATCTGGGGCCAACGTCCTGACTTTC.

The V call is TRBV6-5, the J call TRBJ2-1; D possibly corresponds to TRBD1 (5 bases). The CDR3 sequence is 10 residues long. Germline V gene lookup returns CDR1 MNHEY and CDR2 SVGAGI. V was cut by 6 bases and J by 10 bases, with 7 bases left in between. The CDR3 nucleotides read TGTGCCAGCAGAAGGGGAGAGCAGTTCTTC. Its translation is CASRRGEQFF.

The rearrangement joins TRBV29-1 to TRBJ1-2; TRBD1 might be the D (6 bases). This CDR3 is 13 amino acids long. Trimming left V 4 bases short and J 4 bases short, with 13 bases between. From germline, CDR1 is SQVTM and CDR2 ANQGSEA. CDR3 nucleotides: TGCAGCGTTGGGGGGGGGCGCGCCTATGGCTACACCTTC. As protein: CSVGGGRAYGYTF.

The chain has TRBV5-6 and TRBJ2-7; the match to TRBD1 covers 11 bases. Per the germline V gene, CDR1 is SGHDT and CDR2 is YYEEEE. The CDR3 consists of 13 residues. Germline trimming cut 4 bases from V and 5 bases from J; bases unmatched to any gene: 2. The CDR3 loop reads CASSRDRGDEQYF. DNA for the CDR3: TGTGCCAGCAGCCGGGACAGGGGGGACGAGCAGTACTTC.

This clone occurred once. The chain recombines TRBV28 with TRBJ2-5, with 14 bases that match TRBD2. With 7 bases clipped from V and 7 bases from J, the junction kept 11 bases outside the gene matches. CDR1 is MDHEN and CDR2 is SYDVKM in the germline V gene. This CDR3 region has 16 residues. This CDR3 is CASNLKGTSGRGTQYF. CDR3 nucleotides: TGTGCCAGCAATCTTAAGGGGACTAGCGGGAGAGGGACCCAGTACTTC.

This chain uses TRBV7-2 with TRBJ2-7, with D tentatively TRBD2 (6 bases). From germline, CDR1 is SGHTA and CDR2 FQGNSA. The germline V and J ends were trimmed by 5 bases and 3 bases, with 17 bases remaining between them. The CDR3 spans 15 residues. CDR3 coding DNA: TGTGCCAGCAGCACTGCGGGACTCGGCAACTACGAGCAGTACTTC. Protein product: CASSTAGLGNYEQYF.